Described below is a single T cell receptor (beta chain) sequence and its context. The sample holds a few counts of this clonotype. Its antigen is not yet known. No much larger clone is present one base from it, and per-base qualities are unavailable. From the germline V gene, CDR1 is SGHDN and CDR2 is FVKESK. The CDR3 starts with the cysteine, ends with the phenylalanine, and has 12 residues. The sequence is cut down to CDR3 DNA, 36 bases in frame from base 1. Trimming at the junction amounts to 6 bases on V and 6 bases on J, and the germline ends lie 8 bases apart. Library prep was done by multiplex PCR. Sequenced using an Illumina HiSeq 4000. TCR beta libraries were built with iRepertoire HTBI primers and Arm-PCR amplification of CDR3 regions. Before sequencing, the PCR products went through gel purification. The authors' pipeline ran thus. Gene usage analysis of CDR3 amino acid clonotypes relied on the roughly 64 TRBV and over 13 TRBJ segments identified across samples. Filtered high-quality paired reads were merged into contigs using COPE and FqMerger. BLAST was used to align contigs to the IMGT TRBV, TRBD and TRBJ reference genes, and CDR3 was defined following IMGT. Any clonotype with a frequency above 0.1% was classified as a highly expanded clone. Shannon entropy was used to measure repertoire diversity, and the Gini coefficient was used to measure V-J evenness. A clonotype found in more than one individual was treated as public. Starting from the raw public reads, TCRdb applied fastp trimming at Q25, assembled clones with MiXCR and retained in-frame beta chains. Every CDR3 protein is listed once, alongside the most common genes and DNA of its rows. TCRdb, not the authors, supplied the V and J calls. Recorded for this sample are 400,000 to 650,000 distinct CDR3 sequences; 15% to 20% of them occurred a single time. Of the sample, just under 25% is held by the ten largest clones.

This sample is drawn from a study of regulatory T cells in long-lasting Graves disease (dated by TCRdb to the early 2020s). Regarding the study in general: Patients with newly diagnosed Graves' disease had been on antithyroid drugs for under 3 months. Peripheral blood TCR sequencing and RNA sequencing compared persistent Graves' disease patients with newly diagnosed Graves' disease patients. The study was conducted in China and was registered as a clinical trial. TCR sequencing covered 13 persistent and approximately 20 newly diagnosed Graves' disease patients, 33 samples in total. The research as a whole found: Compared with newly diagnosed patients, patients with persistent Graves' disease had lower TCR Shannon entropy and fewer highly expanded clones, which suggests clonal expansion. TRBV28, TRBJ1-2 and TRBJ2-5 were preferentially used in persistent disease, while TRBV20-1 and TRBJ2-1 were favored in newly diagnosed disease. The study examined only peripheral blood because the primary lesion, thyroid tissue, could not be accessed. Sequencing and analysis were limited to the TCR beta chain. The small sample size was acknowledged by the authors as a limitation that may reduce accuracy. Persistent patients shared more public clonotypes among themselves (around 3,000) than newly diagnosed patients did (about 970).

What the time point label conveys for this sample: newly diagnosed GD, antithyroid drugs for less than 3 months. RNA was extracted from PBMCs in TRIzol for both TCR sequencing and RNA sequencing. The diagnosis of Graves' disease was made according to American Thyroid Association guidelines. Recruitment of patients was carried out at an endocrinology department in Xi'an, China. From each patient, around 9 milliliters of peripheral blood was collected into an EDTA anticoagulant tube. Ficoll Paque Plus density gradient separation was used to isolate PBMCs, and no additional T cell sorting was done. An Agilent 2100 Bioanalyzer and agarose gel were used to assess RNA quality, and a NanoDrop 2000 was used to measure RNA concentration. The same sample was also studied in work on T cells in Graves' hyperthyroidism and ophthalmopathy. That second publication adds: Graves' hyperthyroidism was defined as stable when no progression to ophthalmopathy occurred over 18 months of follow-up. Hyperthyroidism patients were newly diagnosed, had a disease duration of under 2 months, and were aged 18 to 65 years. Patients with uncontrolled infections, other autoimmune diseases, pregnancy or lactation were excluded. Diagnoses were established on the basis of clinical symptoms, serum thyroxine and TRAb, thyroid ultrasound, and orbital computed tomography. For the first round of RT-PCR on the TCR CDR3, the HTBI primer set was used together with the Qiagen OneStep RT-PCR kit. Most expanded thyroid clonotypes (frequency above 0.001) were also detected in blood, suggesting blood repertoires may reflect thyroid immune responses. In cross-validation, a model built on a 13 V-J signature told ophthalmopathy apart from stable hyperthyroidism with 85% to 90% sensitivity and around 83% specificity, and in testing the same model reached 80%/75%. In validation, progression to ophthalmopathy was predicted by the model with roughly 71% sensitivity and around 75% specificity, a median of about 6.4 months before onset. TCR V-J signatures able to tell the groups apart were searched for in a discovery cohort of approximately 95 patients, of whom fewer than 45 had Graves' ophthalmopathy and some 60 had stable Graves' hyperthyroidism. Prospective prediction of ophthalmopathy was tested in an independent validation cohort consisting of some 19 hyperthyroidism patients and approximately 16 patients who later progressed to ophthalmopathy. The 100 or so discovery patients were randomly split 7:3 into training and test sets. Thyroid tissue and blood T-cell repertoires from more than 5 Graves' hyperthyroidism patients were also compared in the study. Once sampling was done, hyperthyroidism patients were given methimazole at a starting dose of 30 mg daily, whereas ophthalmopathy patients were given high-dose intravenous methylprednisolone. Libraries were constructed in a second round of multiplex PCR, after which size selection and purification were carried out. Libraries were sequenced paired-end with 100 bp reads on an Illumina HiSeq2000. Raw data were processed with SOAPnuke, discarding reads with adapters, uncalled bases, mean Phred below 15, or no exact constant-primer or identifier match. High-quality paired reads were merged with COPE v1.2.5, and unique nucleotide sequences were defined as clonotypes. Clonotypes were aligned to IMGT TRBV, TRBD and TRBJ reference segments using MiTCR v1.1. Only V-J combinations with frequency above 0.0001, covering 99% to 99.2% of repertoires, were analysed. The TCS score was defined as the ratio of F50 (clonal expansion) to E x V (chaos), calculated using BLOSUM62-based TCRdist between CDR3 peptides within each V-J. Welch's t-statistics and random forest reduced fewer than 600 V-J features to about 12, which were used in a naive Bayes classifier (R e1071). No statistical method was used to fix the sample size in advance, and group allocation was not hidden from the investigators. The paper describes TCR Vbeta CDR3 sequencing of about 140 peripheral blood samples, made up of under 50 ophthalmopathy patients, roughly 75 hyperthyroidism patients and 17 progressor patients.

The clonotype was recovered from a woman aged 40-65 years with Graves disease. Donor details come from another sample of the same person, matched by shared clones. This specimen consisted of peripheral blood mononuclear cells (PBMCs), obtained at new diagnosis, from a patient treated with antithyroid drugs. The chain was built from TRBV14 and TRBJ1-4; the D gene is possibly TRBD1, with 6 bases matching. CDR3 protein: CASRRGDEKLFF. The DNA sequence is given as TGTGCCAGCAGAAGGGGGGATGAAAAACTGTTTTTT.